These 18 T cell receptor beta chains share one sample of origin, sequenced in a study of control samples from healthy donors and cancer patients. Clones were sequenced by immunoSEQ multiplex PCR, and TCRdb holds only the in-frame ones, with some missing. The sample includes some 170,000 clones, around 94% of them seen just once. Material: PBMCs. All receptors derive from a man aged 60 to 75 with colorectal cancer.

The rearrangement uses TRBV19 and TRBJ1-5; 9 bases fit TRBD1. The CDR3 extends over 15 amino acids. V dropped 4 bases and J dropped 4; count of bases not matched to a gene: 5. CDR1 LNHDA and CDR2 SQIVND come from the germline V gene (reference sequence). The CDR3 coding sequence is TGTGCCAGTAGTAATGAAGGACAGGGGAATCAGCCCCAGCATTTT. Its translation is CASSNEGQGNQPQHF.

CDR3 protein: CASSLVTGHQETQYF. CDR3 sequence (DNA): TGTGCCAGCAGCTTAGTCACCGGGCACCAAGAGACCCAGTACTTC. The V and J genes are TRBV5-6 and TRBJ2-5; D gene unclear. The CDR3 loop spans 15 amino acids. V was clipped by 2 bases and J by 0 bases, with 11 bases between them. Per germline, CDR1 SGHDT and CDR2 YYEEEE.

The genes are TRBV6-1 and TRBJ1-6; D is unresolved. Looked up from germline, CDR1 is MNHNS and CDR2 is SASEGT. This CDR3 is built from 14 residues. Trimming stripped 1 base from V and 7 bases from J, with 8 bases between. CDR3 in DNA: TGTGCCAGCAGTGAAGAACTCAAGAATTCACCCCTCCACTTT. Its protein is CASSEELKNSPLHF.

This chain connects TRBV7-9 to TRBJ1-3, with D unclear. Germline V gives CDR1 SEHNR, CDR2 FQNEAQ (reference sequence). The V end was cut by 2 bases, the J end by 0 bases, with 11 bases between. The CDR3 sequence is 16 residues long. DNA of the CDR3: TGTGCCAGCAGCTTAAACGTAGGGAGCTCTGGAAACACCATATATTTT. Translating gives CASSLNVGSSGNTIYF.

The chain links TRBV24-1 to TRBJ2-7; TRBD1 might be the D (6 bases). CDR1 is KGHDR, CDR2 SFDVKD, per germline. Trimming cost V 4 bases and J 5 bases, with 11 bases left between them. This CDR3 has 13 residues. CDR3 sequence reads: CATSDPGGDEQYF. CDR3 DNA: TGTGCCACCAGTGACCCTGGGGGCGACGAGCAGTACTTC.

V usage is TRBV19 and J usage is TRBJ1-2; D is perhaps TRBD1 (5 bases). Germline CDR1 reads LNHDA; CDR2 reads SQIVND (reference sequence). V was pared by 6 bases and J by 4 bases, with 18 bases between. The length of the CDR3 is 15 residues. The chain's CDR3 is CASRERDRILYGYTF. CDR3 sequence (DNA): TGTGCCAGTAGAGAACGGGACCGAATTCTCTATGGCTACACCTTC.

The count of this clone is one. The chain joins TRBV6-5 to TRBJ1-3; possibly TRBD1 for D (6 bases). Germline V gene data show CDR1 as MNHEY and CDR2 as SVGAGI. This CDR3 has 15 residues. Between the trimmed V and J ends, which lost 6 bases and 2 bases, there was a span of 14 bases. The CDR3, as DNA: TGTGCCAGCAGCCGGGGTTCAGGGGCTGGAAACACCATATATTTT. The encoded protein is CASSRGSGAGNTIYF.

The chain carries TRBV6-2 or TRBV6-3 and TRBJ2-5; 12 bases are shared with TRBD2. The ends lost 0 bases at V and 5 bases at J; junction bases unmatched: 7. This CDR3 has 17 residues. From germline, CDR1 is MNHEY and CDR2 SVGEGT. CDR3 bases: TGTGCCAGCAGTTACTCGACTAGCGGGGGACTCCTCGAGACCCAGTACTTC. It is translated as CASSYSTSGGLLETQYF.

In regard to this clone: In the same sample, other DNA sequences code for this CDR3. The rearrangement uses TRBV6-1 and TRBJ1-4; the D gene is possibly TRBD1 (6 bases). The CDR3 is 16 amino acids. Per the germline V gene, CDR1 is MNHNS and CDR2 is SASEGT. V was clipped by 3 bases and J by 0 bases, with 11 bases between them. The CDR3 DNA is TGTGCCAGCAGTGACCCCAGGGGCCCAACTAATGAAAAACTGTTTTTT. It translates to CASSDPRGPTNEKLFF.

CDR3 protein: CASSQAGVGNGYTF. The CDR3 DNA reads TGTGCCAGCAGCCAGGCGGGGGTTGGAAATGGCTACACCTTC. The chain couples TRBV27 to TRBJ1-2, with TRBD1 as a possible D gene (5 bases). Trimming stripped 6 bases from V and 6 bases from J, with 17 bases between. CDR1 and CDR2 (germline): MNHEY, SMNVEV (reference sequence). The CDR3 has 14 residues.

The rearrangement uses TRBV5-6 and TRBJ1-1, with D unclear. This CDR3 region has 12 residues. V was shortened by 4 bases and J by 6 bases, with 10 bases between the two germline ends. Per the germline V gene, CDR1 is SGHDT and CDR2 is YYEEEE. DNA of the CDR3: TGTGCCAGCAGCCCCGGGTGGGCTGAAGCTTTCTTT. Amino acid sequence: CASSPGWAEAFF.

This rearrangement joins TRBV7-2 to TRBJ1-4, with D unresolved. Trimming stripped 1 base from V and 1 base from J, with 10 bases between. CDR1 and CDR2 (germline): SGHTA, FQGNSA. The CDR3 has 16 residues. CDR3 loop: CASSLGPQETNEKLFF. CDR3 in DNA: TGTGCCAGCAGCTTAGGACCCCAGGAAACTAATGAAAAACTGTTTTTT.

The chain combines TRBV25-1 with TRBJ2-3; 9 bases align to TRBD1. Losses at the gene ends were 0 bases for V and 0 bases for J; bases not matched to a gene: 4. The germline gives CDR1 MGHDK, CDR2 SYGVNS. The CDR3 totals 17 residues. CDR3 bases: TGTGCCAGCAGTGAATACGGGACAGGGCTAAGCACAGATACGCAGTATTTT. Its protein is CASSEYGTGLSTDTQYF.

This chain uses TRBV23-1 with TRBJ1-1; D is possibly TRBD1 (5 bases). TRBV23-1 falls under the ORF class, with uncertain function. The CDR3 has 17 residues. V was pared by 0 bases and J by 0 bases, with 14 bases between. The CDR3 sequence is CASSQSAPDRLNTEAFF. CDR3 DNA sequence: TGCGCCAGCAGTCAATCGGCCCCTGACAGACTGAACACTGAAGCTTTCTTT.

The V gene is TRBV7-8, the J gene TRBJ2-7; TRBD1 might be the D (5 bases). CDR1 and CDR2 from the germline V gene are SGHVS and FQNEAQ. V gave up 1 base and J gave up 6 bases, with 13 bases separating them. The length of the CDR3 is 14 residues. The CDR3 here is CASSLGTRQAEQYF. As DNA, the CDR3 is TGTGCCAGCAGCTTAGGGACACGGCAAGCCGAGCAGTACTTC.

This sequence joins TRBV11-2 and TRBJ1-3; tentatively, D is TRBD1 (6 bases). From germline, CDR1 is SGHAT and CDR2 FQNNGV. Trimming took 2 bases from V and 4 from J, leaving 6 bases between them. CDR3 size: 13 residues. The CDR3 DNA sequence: TGTGCCAGCAGCTTAACAGGGGGAAACACCATATATTTT. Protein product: CASSLTGGNTIYF. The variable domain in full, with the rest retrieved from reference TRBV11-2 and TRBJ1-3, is EAGVAQSPRYKIIEKRQSVAFWCNPISGHATLYWYQQILGQGPKLLIQFQNNGVVDDSQLPKDRFSAERLKGVDSTLKIQPAKLEDSAVYLCASSLTGGNTIYFGEGSWLTVV.

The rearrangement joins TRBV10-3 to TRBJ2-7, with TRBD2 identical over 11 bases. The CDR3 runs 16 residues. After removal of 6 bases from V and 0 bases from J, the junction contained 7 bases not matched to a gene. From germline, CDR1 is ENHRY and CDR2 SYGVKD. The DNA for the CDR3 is TGTGCCATCAGGGGACCTAGCGGGGGGAGCTCCTACGAGCAGTACTTC. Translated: CAIRGPSGGSSYEQYF.

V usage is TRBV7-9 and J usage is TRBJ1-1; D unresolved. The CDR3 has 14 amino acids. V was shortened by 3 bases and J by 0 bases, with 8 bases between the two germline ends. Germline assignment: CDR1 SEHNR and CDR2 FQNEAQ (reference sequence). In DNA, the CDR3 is TGTGCCAGCAGCTTCGAAGAGATGAACACTGAAGCTTTCTTT. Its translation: CASSFEEMNTEAFF.